A single sample is the source of the 5 T cell receptor beta chains below, sequenced in a study of T cell repertoires in cytomegalovirus infection. These TCRs' antigens remain unknown. TCRdb analysed the reads with MiXCR anew, one entry per CDR3 protein. The repertoire includes 680,000 or so distinct CDR3 sequences, around 30% of them detected once, and roughly 18% sits in the top ten. The sequences come from cultured PBMCs, collected from culture after CMV antigen stimulation. The receptors were gathered from a human donor in good health (CMV status not recorded). Some clones in this sample may be carry-over from other donors' samples.

This clonotype was seen a few times. The rearrangement links TRBV7-8 to TRBJ2-7; 12 nucleotides match TRBD1. CDR1 is SGHVS, CDR2 FQNEAQ, per germline. The V segment lost 4 bases and the J segment 5 bases; nucleotides outside the gene matches: 3. The CDR3 sequence is 14 residues long. The CDR3 sequence is CASSYGTGGDEQYF. Here the CDR3 DNA reads TGTGCCAGCAGCTACGGGACAGGGGGCGACGAGCAGTACTTC.

The chain is built from TRBV6-5 and TRBJ2-1; TRBD1 matches 10 bases. The CDR3 covers 15 residues. Trimming took 5 bases from V and 6 from J; bases not matched to a gene: 7. From germline, CDR1 is MNHEY and CDR2 SVGAGI. The CDR3 nucleotides are TGTGCCAGCAGTCTTTCGACAGGGGGCCCCAATGAGCAGTTCTTC. Protein: CASSLSTGGPNEQFF.

V and J are TRBV7-8 and TRBJ2-3; D ambiguous. Germline CDR1 and CDR2: SGHVS and FQNEAQ. Trimming cost V 1 base and J 9 bases, with 8 bases left between them. The CDR3 spans 12 residues. The CDR3 loop is CASSLVGRTQYF. The CDR3 coding sequence is TGTGCCAGCAGCTTAGTCGGACGAACGCAGTATTTT. The full variable domain, completed using reference TRBV7-8 and TRBJ2-3, is GAGVSQSPRYKVAKRGQDVALRCDPISGHVSLFWYQQALGQGPEFLTYFQNEAQLDKSGLPSDRFFAERPEGSVSTLKIQRTQQEDSAVYLCASSLVGRTQYFGPGTRLTVL.

The chain joins TRBV5-3 to TRBJ2-3; no reliable D call. TRBV5-3 is classed as an ORF, of uncertain function. With 8 bases removed from V and 6 bases from J, the gap between germline ends came to 13 bases. This CDR3 spans 12 amino acids. The CDR3 nucleotides are TGTGCCAGCATAAGTGAAGGTGATACGCAGTATTTT. Translated: CASISEGDTQYF.

Only a few counts were recorded for this clonotype. The chain couples TRBV7-8 to TRBJ2-2; perhaps TRBD1 as D (6 bases). The V gene lost 6 bases and the J gene lost 4 bases, with 9 bases spanning the gap. The CDR3 runs 13 residues. CDR1 is SGHVS and CDR2 is FQNEAQ in the germline V gene. CDR3: CASRGRGTGELFF. The DNA for the CDR3 is TGTGCCAGCAGGGGCAGGGGCACCGGGGAGCTGTTTTTT.